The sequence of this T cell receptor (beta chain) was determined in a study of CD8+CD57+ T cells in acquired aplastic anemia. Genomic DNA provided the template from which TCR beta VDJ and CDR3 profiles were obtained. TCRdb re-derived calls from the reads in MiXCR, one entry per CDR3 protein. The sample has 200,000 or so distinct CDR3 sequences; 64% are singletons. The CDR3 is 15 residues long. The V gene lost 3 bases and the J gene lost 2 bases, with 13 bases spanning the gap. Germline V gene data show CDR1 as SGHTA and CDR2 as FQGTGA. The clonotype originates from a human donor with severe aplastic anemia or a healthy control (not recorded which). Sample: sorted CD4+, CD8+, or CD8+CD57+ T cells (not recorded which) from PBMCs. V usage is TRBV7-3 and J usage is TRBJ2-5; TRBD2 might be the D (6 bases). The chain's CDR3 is CASSLGIGGQETQYF. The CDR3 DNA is TGTGCCAGCAGCTTGGGGATCGGGGGTCAAGAGACCCAGTACTTC.